Below are 17 T cell receptor beta chains sequenced from a single sample in a study of T cells in Graves' hyperthyroidism and ophthalmopathy. The TCR beta CDR3 regions underwent amplification using RNA transcripts as the source. The HTBI primer set served for first-round RT-PCR of the TCR CDR3. Via MiXCR, TCRdb re-called the multiplex PCR reads, giving one row per CDR3 protein. There are hundreds of thousands of distinct CDR3 sequences in the sample; less than 15% occur only once, and 9.2% lies in the top ten. Input material: blood. The receptors were gathered from a woman younger than 30 with Graves' hyperthyroidism.

At least ten counts were recorded for this clonotype. This chain uses TRBV11-2 with TRBJ1-1; 7 bases fit TRBD1. Germline V gene lookup returns CDR1 SGHAT and CDR2 FQNNGV. The CDR3 is 15 residues long. Losses at the gene ends were 5 bases for V and 3 bases for J; bases not matched to a gene: 9. CDR3 bases: TGTGCCAGCAGCACCTCCGGGACAGTGGACACTGAAGCTTTCTTT. Its protein product is CASSTSGTVDTEAFF.

This chain links TRBV7-2 with TRBJ2-2; D possibly corresponds to TRBD1 (6 bases). Per germline, CDR1 SGHTA and CDR2 FQGNSA. V was clipped by 0 bases and J by 1 base, with 9 bases between them. The CDR3 covers 16 residues. The chain's CDR3 is CASSLALQGNTGELFF. The CDR3 DNA reads as TGTGCCAGCAGCTTAGCGCTACAGGGGAACACCGGGGAGCTGTTTTTT.

This clonotype came up many times. The chain carries TRBV11-2 and TRBJ1-3, with D uncertain. The V end was cut by 2 bases, the J end by 7 bases, with 12 bases between. The CDR3 extends over 14 amino acids. Germline values: CDR1 SGHAT, CDR2 FQNNGV. The CDR3 nucleotides are TGTGCCAGCAGCTTAATAGGGAACTTGAACACCATATATTTT. Residues: CASSLIGNLNTIYF.

A few counts support this clonotype. One end of the junction varies from germline; a read error may be responsible. The V gene is TRBV7-3, the J gene TRBJ2-2; tentative D call: TRBD2 (6 bases). Germline V gene lookup returns CDR1 SGHTA and CDR2 FQGTGA. The CDR3 length is 17 residues. The CDR3 region has the DNA TGTACCAGCAGCTTAGGGACTGCCCCGAGGCACACCGGGGAGCTGTTTTTT. Amino acid sequence: CTSSLGTAPRHTGELFF.

A note on this clonotype: This may arise from a read error, as a much more abundant clone is one base away. The rearrangement links TRBV20-1 to TRBJ1-1; no definite D call. Deletions cut 3 bases from V and 6 bases from J, with 17 bases between. The CDR3 totals 14 residues. Germline V gives CDR1 DFQATT, CDR2 SNEGSKA (reference sequence). DNA of the CDR3: TGCAGTGCTAGGTTGGGCCACATCGGTGCTGAAGCTTTCTTT. Amino acids: CSARLGHIGAEAFF.

This clonotype was counted ten times or more. This chain joins TRBV30 and TRBJ1-1, with D possibly matching TRBD1 (6 bases). The CDR3 spans 14 residues. The V end lost 7 bases, the J end lost 2 bases, and 17 bases lay between the germline ends. CDR1 is GTSNPN and CDR2 is SVGIG in the germline V gene (reference sequence). The CDR3 loop reads CASDGGQFNTEAFF. CDR3 DNA sequence: TGTGCCTCGGACGGCGGACAGTTCAACACTGAAGCTTTCTTT.

CDR3 residues: CASSFLRDPRVFSPLHF. The CDR3 coding sequence is TGTGCCAGCAGTTTTTTAAGGGATCCCCGTGTTTTTTCACCCCTCCACTTT. V is TRBV12-3 or TRBV12-4 and J is TRBJ1-6; D gene unclear. This CDR3 has 17 residues. The germline V and J ends were trimmed by 3 bases and 9 bases, with 21 bases remaining between them.

This clonotype was counted many times. This rearrangement joins TRBV12-3 or TRBV12-4 to TRBJ1-3; D ambiguous. Trimming took off 1 base at V and 0 bases at J, with 10 bases between the two ends. This CDR3 region has 16 residues. CDR3 DNA: TGTGCCAGCAGTTTAGGACGGCCGAGCTCTGGAAACACCATATATTTT. It is translated as CASSLGRPSSGNTIYF.

This clonotype showed up many times. The chain joins TRBV7-8 to TRBJ2-4; D is perhaps TRBD1 or TRBD2 (6 bases each). The germline gives CDR1 SGHVS, CDR2 FQNEAQ. V lost 4 bases, J lost 8 bases, and 21 bases lay in between. The CDR3 totals 16 residues. CDR3 nucleotides: TGTGCCAGCAGCTCCGGAGGGGGTGGACCGTTGGACATTCAGTACTTC. Its translation is CASSSGGGGPLDIQYF.

This clonotype came up many times. V and J are TRBV6-1 and TRBJ1-1, with a possible D match to TRBD1 (6 bases). Per the germline V gene, CDR1 is MNHNS and CDR2 is SASEGT. V dropped 9 bases and J dropped 1 base, with 15 bases sitting between them. This CDR3 is 14 amino acids long. The CDR3 coding sequence is TGTGCCAGTTGTGCAGGACAGCCGAACACTGAAGCTTTCTTT. Translated: CASCAGQPNTEAFF.

A few counts support this clonotype. V gene TRBV3-1 combines with J gene TRBJ1-2; D not certain. CDR1 and CDR2 (germline): LGHDT, YNNKEL (reference sequence). Deletions cut 3 bases from V and 0 bases from J, with 14 bases between. The CDR3 is made up of 16 amino acids. CDR3 DNA sequence: TGTGCCAGCAGCCAGGGGAAGATCCTAGCTAACTATGGCTACACCTTC. As protein: CASSQGKILANYGYTF.

This clonotype was recorded many times. This chain connects TRBV2 to TRBJ2-7; no definite D call. Germline V gene data show CDR1 as SNHLY and CDR2 as FYNNEI. Trimming took 4 bases from V and 0 from J, leaving 10 bases between them. This CDR3 contains 14 residues. The CDR3 DNA reads as TGTGCCAGCAGTGTAAGGTATCCCTCCTACGAGCAGTACTTC. It codes for CASSVRYPSYEQYF. Full variable domain (missing parts from reference TRBV2 and TRBJ2-7): EPEVTQTPSHQVTQMGQEVILRCVPISNHLYFYWYRQILGQKVEFLVSFYNNEISEKSEIFDDQFSVERPDGSNFTLKIRSTKLEDSAMYFCASSVRYPSYEQYFGPGTRLTVT.

The V and J genes are TRBV2 and TRBJ1-1; TRBD1 might be the D (5 bases). This CDR3 has 14 amino acids. Trimming stripped 9 bases from V and 4 bases from J, with 18 bases between. The V gene's germline CDR1 is SNHLY and CDR2 FYNNEI. As DNA, the CDR3 is TGTGCCAGGCATGGGGGGGGGGAAGGCACTGAAGCTTTCTTT. It is translated as CARHGGGEGTEAFF.

This clonotype was found many times. The rearrangement uses TRBV5-1 and TRBJ2-3, with D perhaps matching TRBD1 (6 bases). V was clipped by 1 base and J by 1 base, with 10 bases between them. The CDR3 is 15 residues long. Germline assignment: CDR1 SGHRS and CDR2 YFSETQ. Written as DNA, the CDR3 is TGCGCCAGCAGCTTGTGGGGGCAGGGCACAGATACGCAGTATTTT. Its protein product is CASSLWGQGTDTQYF.

This clonotype showed up many times. The chain links TRBV7-9 to TRBJ2-7; TRBD2 agrees at 12 bases. Germline CDR1 SEHNR, CDR2 FQNEAQ (reference sequence). V lost 5 bases, J lost 0 bases, and 8 bases stayed unmatched. This CDR3 has 17 amino acids. CDR3 residues: CASSPRLAGDLSYEQYF. CDR3 sequence (DNA): TGTGCCAGCAGCCCGCGACTAGCGGGAGACCTCTCCTACGAGCAGTACTTC.

This clonotype was observed at least ten times. This rearrangement joins TRBV6-1 to TRBJ2-5, with D perhaps TRBD2 (6 bases). Trimming left V 1 base short and J 4 bases short, with 7 bases between. Per the germline V gene, CDR1 is MNHNS and CDR2 is SASEGT. CDR3 size: 13 residues. DNA for the CDR3: TGTGCCAGCAGTGAAGTGGAGGGAGAGACCCAGTACTTC. Translated: CASSEVEGETQYF.

This clonotype showed up many times. V gene TRBV27 combines with J gene TRBJ2-7; no clear D gene. Germline loops: CDR1 MNHEY, CDR2 SMNVEV (reference sequence). V lost 6 bases and J 3 bases, leaving 9 bases between the germline ends. The CDR3 totals 12 residues. The CDR3, as DNA: TGTGCCAGCAGCCCACAAAACTACGAGCAGTACTTC. Translating gives CASSPQNYEQYF.